This T cell receptor (beta chain) was sequenced in a study of T cell changes during pregnancy in multiple sclerosis (dated by TCRdb to between 2017 and 2020). Concerning the study at large: The study examined how the T cell repertoire changed over the course of pregnancy in women with multiple sclerosis.

Reading from cysteine to phenylalanine, the CDR3 counts 14 amino acids. Only CDR3 DNA is held: 42 bases, read in frame from base 1. The V and J ends are trimmed by 10 bases and 5 bases, leaving 20 bases between them. The germline V gene sets CDR1 to MGHRA and CDR2 to YSYEKL. The library came from the immunoSEQ multiplex PCR assay. TCRdb obtained this table from immuneACCESS and retained in-frame rearrangements with V and J assigned. These tables miss some clones; where compared with another copy, unresolved V genes account for less than half of the shortfall, and the remainder is unexplained. The sample data list 95,000 to 100,000 clones, and 80% to 95% of these were observed just once. The ten largest clonotypes hold around 3.2% of the sample. Points on this clone: Its antigen remains undetermined. The sample holds no much larger clone one base away, and base qualities are not on file.

Sequenced here: peripheral blood, sampled in the second trimester of pregnancy. The TCR originated in a female donor with multiple sclerosis, enrolled in a pregnancy study. Recombination linked TRBV4-1 to TRBJ1-2; the D gene is perhaps TRBD1, on 6 matching bases. The DNA sequence is TGCGCCACCGCGGACAGTCCCGAGGGGTATGGCTACACCTTC. It is translated as CATADSPEGYGYTF.